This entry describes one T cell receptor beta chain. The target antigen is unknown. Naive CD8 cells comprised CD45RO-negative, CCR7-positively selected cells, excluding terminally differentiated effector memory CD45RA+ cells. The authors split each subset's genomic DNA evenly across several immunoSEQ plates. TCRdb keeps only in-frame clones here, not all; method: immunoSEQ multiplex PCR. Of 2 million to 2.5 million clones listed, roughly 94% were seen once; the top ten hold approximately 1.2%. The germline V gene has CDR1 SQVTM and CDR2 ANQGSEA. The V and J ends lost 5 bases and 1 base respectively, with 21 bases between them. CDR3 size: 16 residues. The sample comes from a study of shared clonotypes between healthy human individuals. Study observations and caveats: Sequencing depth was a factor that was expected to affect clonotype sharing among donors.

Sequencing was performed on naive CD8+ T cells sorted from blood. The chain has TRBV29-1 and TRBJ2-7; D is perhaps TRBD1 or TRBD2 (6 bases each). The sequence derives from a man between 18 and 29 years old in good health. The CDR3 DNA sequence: TGCAGCGTTATATTCCCCTCCGGGGGCAGGTCCTACGAGCAGTACTTC. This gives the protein CSVIFPSGGRSYEQYF.